The rows below give T cell receptor beta chains drawn from one sample of a study of OX40 agonist ivuxolimab in advanced cancers. Method: immunoSEQ multiplex PCR; TCRdb's copy keeps in-frame clones and lacks some. The sample contains approximately 15,000 clones, about 88% of which appear only once. The sequencing used CD4+ or CD8+ T cells sorted from blood, collected in a trial of the OX40 agonist ivuxolimab. The receptors were gathered from an adult with an advanced solid tumor such as melanoma, head and neck, liver or kidney cancer. Both conserved end residues are part of each CDR3. D genes are given only for firm matches. Not all rows give a size; the values are once, few, many and, for expanded clones, a class.

J gene: TRBJ1-1; V gene: TRBV30; D gene: .; clone size: .; CDR3 protein: CARHGGDQAFF; CDR3 DNA: TGTGCTAGGCATGGGGGGGACCAAGCTTTCTTT
J gene: TRBJ1-4; V gene: TRBV7-7; D gene: TRBD1; clone size: .; CDR3 protein: CASSVGTGSNEKLFF; CDR3 DNA: TGTGCCAGCAGCGTCGGGACAGGGTCTAATGAAAAACTGTTTTTT
J gene: TRBJ2-1; V gene: TRBV7-9; D gene: .; clone size: once; CDR3 protein: CASSLVSPEQFF; CDR3 DNA: TGTGCCAGCAGCTTAGTTTCCCCCGAGCAGTTCTTC
J gene: TRBJ2-1; V gene: TRBV4-1; D gene: .; clone size: .; CDR3 protein: CASSQDHYSSYNEQFF; CDR3 DNA: TGCGCCAGCAGCCAAGATCACTATAGCTCCTACAATGAGCAGTTCTTC
J gene: TRBJ1-2; V gene: TRBV18; D gene: .; clone size: .; CDR3 protein: CASSPPLEEGYTF; CDR3 DNA: TGTGCCAGCTCACCACCGTTGGAAGAGGGCTACACCTTC
J gene: TRBJ2-1; V gene: TRBV29-1; D gene: .; clone size: .; CDR3 protein: CSVEGQGRANEQFF; CDR3 DNA: TGCAGCGTTGAAGGGCAGGGGAGGGCCAATGAGCAGTTCTTC
J gene: TRBJ2-7; V gene: TRBV19; D gene: TRBD2; clone size: .; CDR3 protein: CASSKRGYEQYF; CDR3 DNA: TGTGCCAGTAGCAAGCGGGGGTACGAGCAGTACTTC
J gene: TRBJ2-7; V gene: TRBV23-1; D gene: TRBD1; clone size: .; CDR3 protein: CDRGEEHSYEQYF; CDR3 DNA: TGCGACAGGGGGGAAGAACATTCCTACGAGCAGTACTTC
J gene: TRBJ2-7; V gene: TRBV6-5; D gene: .; clone size: .; CDR3 protein: CASSWGLGGIYEQYF; CDR3 DNA: TGTGCCAGCAGTTGGGGGTTAGGCGGGATCTACGAGCAGTACTTC
J gene: TRBJ1-5; V gene: TRBV10-1; D gene: .; clone size: .; CDR3 protein: CASSESMANQPQHF; CDR3 DNA: TGCGCCAGCAGTGAGTCGATGGCCAATCAGCCCCAGCATTTT
J gene: TRBJ2-7; V gene: TRBV30; D gene: TRBD1; clone size: .; CDR3 protein: CAWTDRAHEQYF; CDR3 DNA: TGTGCCTGGACGGACAGGGCACACGAGCAGTACTTC
J gene: TRBJ1-1; V gene: TRBV19; D gene: TRBD1; clone size: few; CDR3 protein: CASREGTVTEAFF; CDR3 DNA: TGTGCCAGTAGGGAAGGGACAGTCACTGAAGCTTTCTTT
J gene: TRBJ2-1; V gene: TRBV7-3; D gene: TRBD2; clone size: .; CDR3 protein: CASSFLAGAHNEQFF; CDR3 DNA: TGTGCCAGCAGCTTTCTAGCGGGAGCCCACAATGAGCAGTTCTTC
J gene: TRBJ2-1; V gene: TRBV5-6; D gene: .; clone size: .; CDR3 protein: CASSLAPGSSYNEQFF; CDR3 DNA: TGTGCCAGCAGCTTGGCCCCAGGGAGCTCCTACAATGAGCAGTTCTTC
J gene: TRBJ1-1; V gene: TRBV11-2; D gene: .; clone size: .; CDR3 protein: CASSLGGVNTEAFF; CDR3 DNA: TGTGCCAGCAGCTTAGGAGGCGTGAACACTGAAGCTTTCTTT
J gene: TRBJ2-1; V gene: TRBV5-1; D gene: TRBD1; clone size: few; CDR3 protein: CASSLDGTGMNEQFF; CDR3 DNA: TGCGCCAGCAGCTTGGATGGGACAGGCATGAATGAGCAGTTCTTC
J gene: TRBJ2-3; V gene: TRBV6-4; D gene: TRBD2; clone size: once; CDR3 protein: CASSELAGRADTQYF; CDR3 DNA: TGTGCCAGCAGTGAACTAGCGGGACGGGCAGATACGCAGTATTTT
J gene: TRBJ1-2; V gene: TRBV4-2; D gene: TRBD1; clone size: .; CDR3 protein: CASSQTGNLYGYTF; CDR3 DNA: TGTGCCAGCAGCCAGACAGGGAACCTCTATGGCTACACCTTC
J gene: TRBJ2-1; V gene: TRBV11-3; D gene: TRBD2; clone size: .; CDR3 protein: CASRTRTSGENNEQFF; CDR3 DNA: TGTGCCAGCAGAACTCGGACTAGCGGAGAAAACAATGAGCAGTTCTTC
J gene: TRBJ1-4; V gene: TRBV11-2; D gene: .; clone size: .; CDR3 protein: CASSPLEPATNEKLFF; CDR3 DNA: TGTGCCAGCAGCCCGCTCGAGCCTGCAACTAATGAAAAACTGTTTTTT
J gene: TRBJ1-1; V gene: TRBV27; D gene: .; clone size: .; CDR3 protein: CASSLLGVNTEAFF; CDR3 DNA: TGTGCCAGCAGTTTATTGGGTGTGAACACTGAAGCTTTCTTT
J gene: TRBJ2-5; V gene: TRBV13; D gene: .; clone size: once; CDR3 protein: CASSQSGGAQETQYF; CDR3 DNA: TGTGCCAGCAGCCAAAGTGGGGGGGCACAGGAGACCCAGTACTTC
J gene: TRBJ2-1; V gene: TRBV10-3; D gene: TRBD1; clone size: .; CDR3 protein: CAISAGTEIGEQFF; CDR3 DNA: TGTGCCATCAGTGCCGGGACAGAGATTGGTGAGCAGTTCTTC
J gene: TRBJ1-1; V gene: TRBV7-9; D gene: TRBD1; clone size: .; CDR3 protein: CASSQTGTGILNTEAFF; CDR3 DNA: TGTGCCAGCAGCCAAACCGGGACAGGGATATTGAACACTGAAGCTTTCTTT
J gene: TRBJ1-1; V gene: TRBV7-9; D gene: .; clone size: .; CDR3 protein: CASSWGENTEAFF; CDR3 DNA: TGTGCCAGCAGCTGGGGCGAGAACACTGAAGCTTTCTTT
J gene: TRBJ1-6; V gene: TRBV10-3; D gene: .; clone size: .; CDR3 protein: CAISVQNDSPLHF; CDR3 DNA: TGTGCCATCAGTGTCCAGAACGATTCACCCCTCCACTTT
J gene: TRBJ2-7; V gene: TRBV19; D gene: .; clone size: .; CDR3 protein: CASSIGGYEQYF; CDR3 DNA: TGTGCCAGTAGTATCGGCGGCTACGAGCAGTACTTC
J gene: TRBJ2-7; V gene: TRBV6-5; D gene: .; clone size: .; CDR3 protein: CASSYSPYEQYF; CDR3 DNA: TGTGCCAGCAGTTACTCACCGTACGAGCAGTACTTC
J gene: TRBJ1-2; V gene: TRBV20-1; D gene: .; clone size: .; CDR3 protein: CSALTGYGYTF; CDR3 DNA: TGCAGTGCCCTGACAGGATATGGCTACACCTTC
J gene: TRBJ2-7; V gene: TRBV5-5; D gene: TRBD1; clone size: .; CDR3 protein: CASKVDRGAYEQYF; CDR3 DNA: TGTGCCAGCAAGGTAGACAGGGGGGCCTACGAGCAGTACTTC
J gene: TRBJ2-1; V gene: TRBV6-6; D gene: .; clone size: .; CDR3 protein: CASSSGQSNEQFF; CDR3 DNA: TGTGCCAGCAGTTCCGGACAGAGCAATGAGCAGTTCTTC
J gene: TRBJ1-6; V gene: TRBV11-2; D gene: .; clone size: .; CDR3 protein: CASKLGRSGGSPLHF; CDR3 DNA: TGTGCCAGCAAACTAGGGCGCTCGGGCGGATCACCCCTCCACTTT
J gene: TRBJ1-6; V gene: TRBV4-3; D gene: .; clone size: .; CDR3 protein: CASSQDGGVNGPLHF; CDR3 DNA: TGCGCCAGCAGCCAAGATGGTGGGGTGAACGGACCCCTCCACTTT
J gene: TRBJ2-1; V gene: TRBV27; D gene: .; clone size: .; CDR3 protein: CASSLEGGLNNEQFF; CDR3 DNA: TGTGCCAGCAGTTTGGAGGGAGGCCTTAACAATGAGCAGTTCTTC
J gene: TRBJ2-7; V gene: TRBV11-2; D gene: .; clone size: .; CDR3 protein: CASSFGGYEQYF; CDR3 DNA: TGTGCCAGCAGCTTTGGGGGGTATGAGCAGTACTTC
J gene: TRBJ1-2; V gene: TRBV19; D gene: TRBD1; clone size: .; CDR3 protein: CASRGTGTGIFGYGYTF; CDR3 DNA: TGTGCCAGTAGGGGCACCGGGACAGGGATCTTCGGGTATGGCTACACCTTC
J gene: TRBJ1-4; V gene: TRBV30; D gene: .; clone size: .; CDR3 protein: CALKVGKTVF; CDR3 DNA: TGTGCCCTAAAAGTGGGAAAAACTGTTTTT
J gene: TRBJ1-1; V gene: TRBV4-1; D gene: .; clone size: .; CDR3 protein: CASSQESLNTEAFF; CDR3 DNA: TGCGCCAGCAGCCAAGAAAGTTTGAACACTGAAGCTTTCTTT
J gene: TRBJ1-2; V gene: TRBV19; D gene: .; clone size: .; CDR3 protein: CASKVGANGYTF; CDR3 DNA: TGTGCCAGTAAAGTAGGGGCTAATGGCTACACCTTC
J gene: TRBJ2-1; V gene: TRBV4-2; D gene: .; clone size: .; CDR3 protein: CASSPWGGLSSYNEQFF; CDR3 DNA: TGTGCCAGCAGCCCCTGGGGGGGGCTAAGCTCCTACAATGAGCAGTTCTTC
J gene: TRBJ1-1; V gene: TRBV4-1; D gene: TRBD1; clone size: .; CDR3 protein: CASSSGQGATEAFF; CDR3 DNA: TGCGCCAGCAGCAGTGGACAGGGGGCTACTGAAGCTTTCTTT
J gene: TRBJ1-5; V gene: TRBV6-1; D gene: .; clone size: .; CDR3 protein: CASSEAGRTNQPQHF; CDR3 DNA: TGTGCCAGCAGTGAAGCCGGCAGAACCAATCAGCCCCAGCATTTT
J gene: TRBJ2-1; V gene: TRBV4-3; D gene: .; clone size: once; CDR3 protein: CASSQASGGSYNEQFF; CDR3 DNA: TGCGCCAGCAGCCAAGCCTCTGGGGGTTCGTACAATGAGCAGTTCTTC
J gene: TRBJ2-3; V gene: TRBV25-1; D gene: TRBD2; clone size: .; CDR3 protein: CASSESQRGGTDTQYF; CDR3 DNA: TGTGCCAGCAGTGAATCTCAGCGGGGGGGCACAGATACGCAGTATTTT
J gene: TRBJ2-1; V gene: TRBV11-2; D gene: .; clone size: .; CDR3 protein: CASSLVLYNEQFF; CDR3 DNA: TGTGCCAGCAGCTTAGTCCTCTACAATGAGCAGTTCTTC
J gene: TRBJ2-1; V gene: TRBV6-5; D gene: .; clone size: .; CDR3 protein: CASSTGYNEQFF; CDR3 DNA: TGTGCCAGCAGTACAGGGTACAATGAGCAGTTCTTC
J gene: TRBJ2-1; V gene: TRBV9; D gene: .; clone size: .; CDR3 protein: CASSVGTPSNEQFF; CDR3 DNA: TGTGCCAGCAGCGTAGGGACCCCTAGCAATGAGCAGTTCTTC
J gene: TRBJ2-2; V gene: TRBV6-6; D gene: TRBD2; clone size: .; CDR3 protein: CASRSGGNTGELFF; CDR3 DNA: TGTGCCAGCCGATCGGGGGGGAACACCGGGGAGCTGTTTTTT
J gene: TRBJ2-7; V gene: TRBV19; D gene: .; clone size: .; CDR3 protein: CASSIPGRIYEQYF; CDR3 DNA: TGTGCCAGTAGTATTCCGGGACGGATCTACGAGCAGTACTTC
J gene: TRBJ2-1; V gene: TRBV5-6; D gene: .; clone size: .; CDR3 protein: CASSLGGLNEQFF; CDR3 DNA: TGTGCCAGCAGCTTAGGAGGGCTCAATGAGCAGTTCTTC
J gene: TRBJ1-2; V gene: TRBV27; D gene: TRBD1; clone size: .; CDR3 protein: CASSLGQVGYGYTF; CDR3 DNA: TGTGCCAGCAGTTTAGGACAGGTCGGCTATGGCTACACCTTC
J gene: TRBJ2-1; V gene: TRBV30; D gene: TRBD2; clone size: .; CDR3 protein: CAWTSGGFYNEQFF; CDR3 DNA: TGTGCCTGGACTAGCGGGGGTTTCTACAATGAGCAGTTCTTC
J gene: TRBJ2-2; V gene: TRBV29-1; D gene: TRBD2; clone size: .; CDR3 protein: CSVEDPRREGPTGELFF; CDR3 DNA: TGCAGCGTTGAAGATCCACGGCGGGAGGGCCCCACCGGGGAGCTGTTTTTT
J gene: TRBJ2-1; V gene: TRBV25-1; D gene: TRBD2; clone size: .; CDR3 protein: CASSERTMTSSSPNEQFF; CDR3 DNA: TGTGCCAGCAGTGAACGCACGATGACTAGCTCAAGTCCCAATGAGCAGTTCTTC
J gene: TRBJ2-2; V gene: TRBV7-6; D gene: .; clone size: .; CDR3 protein: CASSFNPDPGLLNTGELFF; CDR3 DNA: TGTGCCAGCAGCTTTAATCCGGATCCGGGACTCCTAAACACCGGGGAGCTGTTTTTT
J gene: TRBJ2-7; V gene: TRBV19; D gene: .; clone size: .; CDR3 protein: CASSIEATFGEQYF; CDR3 DNA: TGTGCCAGTAGTATAGAGGCTACCTTCGGGGAGCAGTACTTC
J gene: TRBJ1-1; V gene: TRBV12-5; D gene: TRBD1; clone size: .; CDR3 protein: CASGLSSRQGPWNTEAFF; CDR3 DNA: TGTGCTAGTGGTTTGTCCAGTCGACAGGGGCCCTGGAACACTGAAGCTTTCTTT